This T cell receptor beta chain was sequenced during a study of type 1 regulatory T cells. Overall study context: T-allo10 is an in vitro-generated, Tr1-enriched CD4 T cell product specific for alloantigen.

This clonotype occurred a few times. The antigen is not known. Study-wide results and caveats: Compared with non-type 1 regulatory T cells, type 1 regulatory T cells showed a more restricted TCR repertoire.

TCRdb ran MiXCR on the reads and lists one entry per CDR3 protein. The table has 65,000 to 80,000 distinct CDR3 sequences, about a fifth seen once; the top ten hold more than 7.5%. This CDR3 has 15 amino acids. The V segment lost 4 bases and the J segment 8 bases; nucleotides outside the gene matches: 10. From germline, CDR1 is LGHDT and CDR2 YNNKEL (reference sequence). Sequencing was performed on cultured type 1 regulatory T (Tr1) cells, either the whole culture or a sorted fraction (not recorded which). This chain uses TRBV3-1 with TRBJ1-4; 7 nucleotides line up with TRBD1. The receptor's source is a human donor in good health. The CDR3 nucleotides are TGTGCCAGCAGCCGCAATACAGGGGTCGGGGAAAAACTGTTTTTT. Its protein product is CASSRNTGVGEKLFF.